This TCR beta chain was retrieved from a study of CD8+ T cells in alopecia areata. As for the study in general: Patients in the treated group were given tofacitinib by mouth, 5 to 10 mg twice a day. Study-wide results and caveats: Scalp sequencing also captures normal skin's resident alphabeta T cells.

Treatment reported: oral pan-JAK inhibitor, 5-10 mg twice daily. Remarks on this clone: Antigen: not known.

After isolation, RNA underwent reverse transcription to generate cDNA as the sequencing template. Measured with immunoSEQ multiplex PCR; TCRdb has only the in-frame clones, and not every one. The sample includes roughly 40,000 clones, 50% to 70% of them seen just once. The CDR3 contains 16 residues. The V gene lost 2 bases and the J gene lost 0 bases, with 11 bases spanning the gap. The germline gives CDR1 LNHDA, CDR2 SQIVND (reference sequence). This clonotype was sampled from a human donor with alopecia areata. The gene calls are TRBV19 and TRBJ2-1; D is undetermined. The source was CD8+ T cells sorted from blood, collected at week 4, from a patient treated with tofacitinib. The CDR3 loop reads CASSISSESSYNEQFF. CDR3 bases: TGTGCCAGTAGTATATCCTCTGAGAGCTCCTACAATGAGCAGTTCTTC.